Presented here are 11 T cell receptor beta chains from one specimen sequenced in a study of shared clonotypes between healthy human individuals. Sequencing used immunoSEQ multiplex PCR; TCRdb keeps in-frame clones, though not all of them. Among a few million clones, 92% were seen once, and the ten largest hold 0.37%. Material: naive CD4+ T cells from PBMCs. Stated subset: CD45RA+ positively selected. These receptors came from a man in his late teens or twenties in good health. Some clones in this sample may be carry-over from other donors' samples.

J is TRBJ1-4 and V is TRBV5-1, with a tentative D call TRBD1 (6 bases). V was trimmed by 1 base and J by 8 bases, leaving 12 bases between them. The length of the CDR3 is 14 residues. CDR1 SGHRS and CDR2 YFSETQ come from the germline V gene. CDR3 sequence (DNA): TGCGCCAGCAGCTTGAGAGGGGGAAGGGAAAAACTGTTTTTT. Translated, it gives CASSLRGGREKLFF.

This CDR3 reads CASSLDRLAGDGYTF. The CDR3 DNA is TGTGCCAGCAGCTTAGACCGCCTGGCGGGGGATGGCTACACCTTC. The chain recombines TRBV11-2 with TRBJ1-2, with TRBD1 as a possible D gene (5 bases). This CDR3 contains 15 residues. In germline, CDR1 is SGHAT, CDR2 FQNNGV. The V and J ends lost 0 bases and 6 bases respectively, with 14 bases between them. Combining the CDR3 with reference TRBV11-2 and TRBJ1-2 gives the whole variable domain EAGVAQSPRYKIIEKRQSVAFWCNPISGHATLYWYQQILGQGPKLLIQFQNNGVVDDSQLPKDRFSAERLKGVDSTLKIQPAKLEDSAVYLCASSLDRLAGDGYTFGSGTRLTVV.

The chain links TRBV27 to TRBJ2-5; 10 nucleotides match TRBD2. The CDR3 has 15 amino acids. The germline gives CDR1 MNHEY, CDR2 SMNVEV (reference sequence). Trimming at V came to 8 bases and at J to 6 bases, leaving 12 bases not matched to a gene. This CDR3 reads CASRFEAGGPQTQYF. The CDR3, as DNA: TGTGCCAGCCGCTTTGAAGCGGGAGGGCCGCAGACCCAGTACTTC.

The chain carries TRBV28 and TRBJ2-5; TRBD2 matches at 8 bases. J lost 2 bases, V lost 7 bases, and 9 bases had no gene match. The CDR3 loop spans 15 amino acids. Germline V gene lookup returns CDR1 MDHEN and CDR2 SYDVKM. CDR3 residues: CASIGPGLGQETQYF. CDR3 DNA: TGTGCCAGCATCGGACCGGGACTAGGTCAAGAGACCCAGTACTTC.

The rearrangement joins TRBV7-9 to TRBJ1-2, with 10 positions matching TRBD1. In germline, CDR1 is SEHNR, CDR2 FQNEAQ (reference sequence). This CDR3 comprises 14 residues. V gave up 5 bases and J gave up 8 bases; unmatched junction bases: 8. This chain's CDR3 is CASSHRDRGLGYTF. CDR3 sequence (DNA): TGTGCCAGCAGCCACCGGGACAGGGGATTAGGCTACACCTTC.

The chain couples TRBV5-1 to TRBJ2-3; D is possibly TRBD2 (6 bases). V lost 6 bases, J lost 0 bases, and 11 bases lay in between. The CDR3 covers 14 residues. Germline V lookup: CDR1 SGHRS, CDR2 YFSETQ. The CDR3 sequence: CASTSRGSTDTQYF. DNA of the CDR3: TGCGCCAGCACTTCCCGGGGGAGCACAGATACGCAGTATTTT.

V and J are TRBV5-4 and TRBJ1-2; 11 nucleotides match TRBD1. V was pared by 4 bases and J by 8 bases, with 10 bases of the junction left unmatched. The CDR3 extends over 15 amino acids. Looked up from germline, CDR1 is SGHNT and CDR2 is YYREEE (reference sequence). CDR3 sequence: CASSTKDRGQWGYTF. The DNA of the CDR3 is TGTGCCAGCAGCACGAAGGACAGGGGGCAGTGGGGCTACACCTTC.

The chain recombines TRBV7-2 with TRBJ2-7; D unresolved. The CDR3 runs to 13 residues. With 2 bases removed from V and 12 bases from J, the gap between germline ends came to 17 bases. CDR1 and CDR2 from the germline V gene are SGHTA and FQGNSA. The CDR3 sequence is CASSLFGPPLPYF. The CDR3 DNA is TGTGCCAGCAGCTTATTTGGACCGCCCCTACCGTACTTC.

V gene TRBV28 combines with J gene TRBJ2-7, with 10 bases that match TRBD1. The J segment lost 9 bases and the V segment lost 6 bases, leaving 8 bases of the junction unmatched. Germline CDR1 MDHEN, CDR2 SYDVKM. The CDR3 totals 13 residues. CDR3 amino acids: CASRTGGEIAQYF. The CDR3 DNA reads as TGTGCCAGCAGGACAGGGGGCGAAATAGCGCAGTACTTC.

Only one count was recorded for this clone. CDR3 amino acids: CASTSISGTSPGELFF. The DNA for the CDR3 is TGTGCCAGCACCTCAATATCCGGGACTAGCCCCGGGGAGCTGTTTTTT. This chain uses TRBV28 with TRBJ2-2; 9 nucleotides line up with TRBD2. J lost 6 bases, V lost 7 bases, and 12 bases had no gene match. Looked up from germline, CDR1 is MDHEN and CDR2 is SYDVKM. This CDR3 spans 16 amino acids.

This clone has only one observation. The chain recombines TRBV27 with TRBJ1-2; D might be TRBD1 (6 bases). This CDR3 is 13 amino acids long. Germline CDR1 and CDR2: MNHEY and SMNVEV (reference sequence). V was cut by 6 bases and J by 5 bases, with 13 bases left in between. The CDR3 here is CASRSGTSYGYTF. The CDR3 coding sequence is TGTGCCAGCAGATCCGGGACATCTTATGGCTACACCTTC.